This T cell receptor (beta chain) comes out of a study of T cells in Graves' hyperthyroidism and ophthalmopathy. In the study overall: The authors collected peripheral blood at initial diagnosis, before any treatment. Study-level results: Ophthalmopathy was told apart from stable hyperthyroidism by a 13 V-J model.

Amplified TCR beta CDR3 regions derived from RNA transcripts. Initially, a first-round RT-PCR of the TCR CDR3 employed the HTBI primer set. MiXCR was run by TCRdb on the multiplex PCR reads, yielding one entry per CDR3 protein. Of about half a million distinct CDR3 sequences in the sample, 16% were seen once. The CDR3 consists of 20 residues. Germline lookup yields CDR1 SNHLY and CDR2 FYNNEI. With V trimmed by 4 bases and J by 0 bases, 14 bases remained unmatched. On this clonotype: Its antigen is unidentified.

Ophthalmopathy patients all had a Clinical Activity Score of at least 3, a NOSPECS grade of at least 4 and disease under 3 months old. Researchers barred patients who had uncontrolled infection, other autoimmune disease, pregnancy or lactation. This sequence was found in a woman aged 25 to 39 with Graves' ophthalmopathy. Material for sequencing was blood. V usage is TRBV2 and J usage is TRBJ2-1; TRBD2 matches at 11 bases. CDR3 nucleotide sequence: TGTGCCAGCAGTGGTCCCGGGACTAGCGGTATCCTCAGCTCCTACAATGAGCAGTTCTTC. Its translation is CASSGPGTSGILSSYNEQFF.